The source of this T cell receptor (beta chain) is a study of blood T cells in healthy people across ages. Study conclusions and caveats: Older age went with lower TCR beta diversity per million T cells, in a roughly linear way.

Deletions cut 4 bases from V and 9 bases from J, with 16 bases between. Looked up from germline, CDR1 is SGHAT and CDR2 is FQNNGV. The CDR3 covers 14 residues. The second PCR ran roughly 6 to 11 cycles with a sample-barcoded 5' primer and J-beta primers. TCRdb recomputed calls from the 5' RACE reads with MiXCR, one row per CDR3 protein. This sample has hundreds of thousands of distinct CDR3 sequences, with around 52% found just once. This clonotype was observed many times. Its matching antigen is unknown. Input material: blood. This chain joins TRBV11-2 and TRBJ2-1; weak D call: TRBD2 (6 bases). The TCR sequence derives from a woman older than 75 in good health. CDR3 nucleotides: TGTGCCAGCAGCTCCGGGGGTGGCCTTTCTGAGCAGTTCTTC. Its translation: CASSSGGGLSEQFF.